The 20 T cell receptor beta chains presented below share a single source sample, sequenced in a study of blood T cells in healthy people across ages. Alongside a J-beta primer mix, a sample-barcoded 5' primer served in a second PCR lasting roughly 7 to 12 cycles. TCRdb passed the 5' RACE reads through MiXCR, listing each CDR3 protein once. This table has approximately 800,000 distinct CDR3 sequences, about 56% appearing once. Sequencing used blood. Every receptor here comes from a middle-aged man in good health.

The chain recombines TRBV24-1 with TRBJ2-1; the D is unclear. This CDR3 is built from 16 residues. Germline CDR1 is KGHDR and CDR2 is SFDVKD. V was pared by 4 bases and J by 2 bases, with 14 bases between. DNA of the CDR3: TGTGCCACCAGTGACCCCGCGAAAAGCCCCTACAATGAGCAGTTCTTC. Encoded protein: CATSDPAKSPYNEQFF.

The chain is built from TRBV5-1 and TRBJ2-3; 9 bases match TRBD2. CDR3 length: 14 amino acids. The ends lost 4 bases at V and 5 bases at J; junction bases unmatched: 5. Germline-derived CDR1 and CDR2 are SGHRS and YFSETQ. The CDR3 DNA reads as TGCGCCAGCAGCGTTGGACTAGCGCGAGATACGCAGTATTTT. Protein product: CASSVGLARDTQYF.

V gene TRBV12-3 or TRBV12-4 combines with J gene TRBJ2-1; D is possibly TRBD1 (5 bases). Trimming took off 3 bases at V and 5 bases at J, with 11 bases between the two ends. CDR3 size: 14 residues. CDR3 residues: CASSFSLGHNEQFF. CDR3 DNA sequence: TGTGCCAGCAGTTTTAGCTTGGGGCACAATGAGCAGTTCTTC.

This rearrangement joins TRBV6-5 to TRBJ2-7; D may match TRBD1 or TRBD2 (6 bases each). Germline V lookup: CDR1 MNHEY, CDR2 SVGAGI. The V end lost 5 bases, the J end lost 2 bases, and 16 bases lay between the germline ends. The CDR3 is 15 amino acids. The CDR3 DNA reads as TGTGCCAGCAGTACCGCTAGGGGGGCGGCCTACGAGCAGTACTTC. This encodes CASSTARGAAYEQYF.

This clonotype was observed a handful of times. The V gene is TRBV24-1, the J gene TRBJ2-5, with 12 nucleotides matching TRBD2. Looked up from germline, CDR1 is KGHDR and CDR2 is SFDVKD. V gave up 2 bases and J gave up 4 bases; unmatched junction bases: 4. This CDR3 contains 16 residues. The CDR3 reads CATSDWTSGNLETQYF. The CDR3 region has the DNA TGTGCCACCAGTGATTGGACTAGCGGGAATTTAGAGACCCAGTACTTC.

CDR3 sequence (DNA): TGTGCCAGCAGTCGGACTCCCTACACCGGGGAGCTGTTTTTT. Residues: CASSRTPYTGELFF. This chain joins TRBV3-1 and TRBJ2-2, with D tentatively TRBD2 (5 bases). Per germline, CDR1 LGHDT and CDR2 YNNKEL (reference sequence). CDR3 length equals 14 residues. Trimming left V 6 bases short and J 3 bases short, with 11 bases between.

Here the CDR3 reads CASSLAAQGGYQPQHF. The CDR3 nucleotides read TGTGCCAGCAGCTTAGCGGCCCAGGGTGGGTATCAGCCCCAGCATTTT. The chain couples TRBV7-2 to TRBJ1-5, with D perhaps matching TRBD1 (5 bases). Trimming took 0 bases from V and 5 from J, leaving 14 bases between them. Per germline, CDR1 SGHTA and CDR2 FQGNSA. The CDR3 sequence is 16 residues long.

The gene calls are TRBV20-1 and TRBJ2-1, with a tentative D call TRBD2 (6 bases). The V gene lost 1 base and the J gene lost 5 bases, with 15 bases spanning the gap. The CDR3 runs to 15 residues. The germline V gene encodes CDR1 DFQATT and CDR2 SNEGSKA (reference sequence). DNA of the CDR3: TGCAGTGCTAGAGCTGGCGGCGGGACCCACAATGAGCAGTTCTTC. Residues: CSARAGGGTHNEQFF.

V gene TRBV3-1 combines with J gene TRBJ2-7; D remains ambiguous. The CDR3 spans 15 residues. Germline assignment: CDR1 LGHDT and CDR2 YNNKEL (reference sequence). V shed 0 bases and J shed 3 bases, with 12 bases lying between them. CDR3 protein: CASSQEEGSSYEQYF. CDR3 sequence (DNA): TGTGCCAGCAGCCAAGAGGAAGGTTCTAGCTACGAGCAGTACTTC.

This chain links TRBV28 with TRBJ1-6; unclear D gene. The V gene lost 8 bases and the J gene lost 9 bases, with 20 bases spanning the gap. The CDR3 runs to 15 residues. Germline assignment: CDR1 MDHEN and CDR2 SYDVKM. The CDR3 spells CASSDMLQGLSPLHF. The CDR3 region has the DNA TGTGCCAGCTCCGATATGTTACAAGGACTTTCACCCCTCCACTTT.

The CDR3 sequence: CASSQERLAQETQYF. Here the CDR3 DNA reads TGTGCCAGCAGCCAAGAACGACTAGCCCAAGAGACCCAGTACTTC. J is TRBJ2-5 and V is TRBV3-1; 7 nucleotides line up with TRBD2. Losses at the gene ends were 0 bases for V and 1 base for J; bases not matched to a gene: 2. Germline V gene data show CDR1 as LGHDT and CDR2 as YNNKEL (reference sequence). The CDR3 is 15 residues long.

The rearrangement joins TRBV7-6 to TRBJ1-1; D is possibly TRBD1 (5 bases). The CDR3 contains 15 residues. Germline V gives CDR1 SGHVS, CDR2 FNYEAQ. V dropped 1 base and J dropped 1 base, with 10 bases sitting between them. The CDR3 region is CASSLVSQGNTEAFF. Written as DNA, the CDR3 is TGTGCCAGCAGCTTAGTCAGCCAGGGGAACACTGAAGCTTTCTTT.

The V gene is TRBV21-1, the J gene TRBJ2-1; TRBD2 was called by the table and not checked on the DNA. TRBV21-1 is listed as a pseudogene. This CDR3 comprises 15 residues. The CDR3 DNA reads as TGTGCCAGCAGCAAAGGGGGGACTAGTCGCAATGAGCAGTTCTTC. This sequence encodes CASSKGGTSRNEQFF.

The chain combines TRBV18 with TRBJ1-5; TRBD1 matches 8 bases. The V gene end was trimmed by 4 bases and the J gene end by 2 bases; junction bases not matched to a gene: 4. This CDR3 has 15 amino acids. CDR1 is KGHSH and CDR2 is LQKENI in the germline V gene. The DNA of the CDR3 is TGTGCCAGCTCACAACCGGGACAGGGCAATCAGCCCCAGCATTTT. It specifies CASSQPGQGNQPQHF. The full variable domain, its missing parts supplied by reference TRBV18 and TRBJ1-5, is NAGVMQNPRHLVRRRGQEARLRCSPMKGHSHVYWYRQLPEEGLKFMVYLQKENIIDESGMPKERFSAEFPKEGPSILRIQQVVRGDSAAYFCASSQPGQGNQPQHFGDGTRLSIL.

The chain is built from TRBV6-6 and TRBJ2-1; possibly TRBD2 for D (7 bases). Per the germline V gene, CDR1 is MNHNY and CDR2 is SVGAGI (reference sequence). The V end was cut by 8 bases, the J end by 7 bases, with 15 bases between. The CDR3 extends over 13 amino acids. CDR3 residues: CASGGAVLNEQFF. The DNA for the CDR3 is TGTGCCAGCGGGGGGGCAGTATTAAATGAGCAGTTCTTC.

The chain recombines TRBV27 with TRBJ2-3; D not certain. The length of the CDR3 is 16 residues. V lost 5 bases and J 3 bases, leaving 18 bases between the germline ends. The germline gives CDR1 MNHEY, CDR2 SMNVEV (reference sequence). CDR3 sequence reads: CASSLSRAVVTDTQYF. CDR3 DNA sequence: TGTGCCAGCAGTCTCAGTAGGGCGGTAGTAACAGATACGCAGTATTTT.

This clonotype has just a few counts. This chain uses TRBV4-3 with TRBJ1-3; D remains ambiguous. Germline V CDR1 and CDR2: LGHNA, YSLEER. The CDR3 has 15 residues. V shed 1 base and J shed 0 bases, with 7 bases lying between them. The CDR3 loop is CASSQARNSGNTIYF. CDR3 bases: TGCGCCAGCAGCCAAGCGAGGAACTCTGGAAACACCATATATTTT.

A few counts support this clonotype. The genes are TRBV6-6 and TRBJ1-1; no clear D. CDR1 MNHNY and CDR2 SVGAGI come from the germline V gene (reference sequence). This CDR3 region has 12 residues. V was shortened by 2 bases and J by 3 bases, with 4 bases between the two germline ends. The CDR3 loop is CASSYPDTEAFF. CDR3 nucleotides: TGTGCCAGCAGTTACCCGGACACTGAAGCTTTCTTT.

V is TRBV4-2 and J is TRBJ2-3, with 13 bases identical to TRBD2. V dropped 0 bases and J dropped 5; count of bases not matched to a gene: 5. Germline loops: CDR1 LGHNA, CDR2 YNFKEQ. The CDR3 has 17 residues. The CDR3 protein is CASSQDWTSGSGDTQYF. As DNA, the CDR3 is TGTGCCAGCAGCCAAGACTGGACTAGCGGGAGTGGAGATACGCAGTATTTT.

This clonotype occurred a few times. The rearrangement joins TRBV5-1 to TRBJ2-3, with a possible D match to TRBD2 (6 bases). The germline CDR1 and CDR2 sequences are SGHRS and YFSETQ. This CDR3 has 16 amino acids. V was shortened by 4 bases and J by 0 bases, with 15 bases between the two germline ends. The CDR3 loop is CASSLRRGFSTDTQYF. CDR3 DNA: TGCGCCAGCAGCCTCCGGCGGGGATTTAGCACAGATACGCAGTATTTT.